This TCR beta chain was recovered during a study of T cell repertoires in cytomegalovirus infection. Study-level points and caveats: CMV carriers having the relevant HLA were flagged by cumulative public TCR beta family frequency.

Per the germline V gene, CDR1 is SGHRS and CDR2 is YFSETQ. The CDR3 is 16 residues long. Trimming pared 5 bases from V and 4 bases from J, leaving 21 bases between. TCRdb re-called the reads with MiXCR, one entry per CDR3 protein. The table records roughly 90,000 distinct CDR3 sequences, under 30% of them present only once. As concerns this clonotype: Its antigen is not known.

The sample in question was CD8+ T cells from cultured PBMCs, obtained from culture after CMV antigen stimulation. The genes are TRBV5-1 and TRBJ1-1; tentatively, D is TRBD1 (6 bases). The receptor comes from a human donor in good health (CMV status not recorded). Some clones in this sample may be carry-over from other donors' samples. Here the CDR3 DNA reads TGCGCCAGCAGGGCAGAACAGGGAGGGGTGACCACTGAAGCTTTCTTT. It codes for CASRAEQGGVTTEAFF.